This T cell receptor beta chain is from a study of blood T cells in healthy people across ages. Regarding the study as a whole: From one million sequenced T cells, diversity estimates were lower bounds. A roughly linear fall in TCR beta diversity per million T cells was seen with increasing age. Both naive CD4+ cell counts and diversity were greater in long-lived donors than in aged donors.

The CDR3 extends over 13 amino acids. CDR1 and CDR2 (germline): MDHEN, SYDVKM. As for this clonotype: The antigen is unknown. This may be a read error: a much more frequent sequence differs by one nucleotide.

Sample-barcoded 5' priming and a J-beta primer mix drove a second PCR of roughly 7 to 11 cycles. From the 5' RACE reads, TCRdb called clonotypes with MiXCR, one entry per CDR3 protein. Of hundreds of thousands of distinct CDR3 sequences detected, approximately 50% appear once; the ten largest clones hold roughly a third. The genes are TRBV28 and TRBJ2-5; D is undetermined. Sequencing used blood. This TCR came from a woman aged 60-75 years in good health. In DNA form, the CDR3 reads TGTGCCGGCAGTTCCCCAAGCCAAGAGACCCAGTACTTC. It is translated as CAGSSPSQETQYF.